The T cell receptor beta chain described here comes from a study of shared clonotypes between healthy human individuals. CD8 cells regarded as naive lacked CD45RO, were positively chosen for CCR7, and omitted terminally differentiated effector memory CD45RA+ cells. This clone was observed a single time. Germline loops: CDR1 MNHEY, CDR2 SVGAGI. V was trimmed by 4 bases and J by 0 bases, leaving 15 bases between them. The CDR3 runs to 16 residues. Assay: immunoSEQ multiplex PCR; the TCRdb copy retains only in-frame clones and omits some. The sample gives about 2.1 million clones, roughly 91% of which show up once; roughly 1.8% is in the top ten.

The clonotype originates from a man younger than 30 in good health. Some clones in this sample may be carry-over from other donors' samples. The sample taken for sequencing was naive CD8+ T cells from PBMCs. The V call is TRBV6-5, the J call TRBJ1-1; D uncertain. The CDR3 loop is CASSSSPTGVNTEAFF. DNA of the CDR3: TGTGCCAGCAGTTCTAGTCCGACCGGGGTGAACACTGAAGCTTTCTTT.